This T cell receptor beta chain was sequenced for a study of shared clonotypes between healthy human individuals. CD8 cells classed as naive were CD45RO-negative and positively selected for CCR7, excluding terminally differentiated effector memory CD45RA+ cells. Whole-study results and caveats: Non-shared clonotypes had lower generation probabilities than clonotypes shared by all four sorted-subset donors. At large depth, rarefaction still showed sorted-subset sequencing to be incomplete.

Concerning this clone itself: No antigen is known for it.

CDR3 length equals 17 residues. Germline V lookup: CDR1 SEHNR, CDR2 FQNEAQ (reference sequence). V was clipped by 4 bases and J by 0 bases; unmatched bases: 9. Assay: immunoSEQ multiplex PCR; the TCRdb copy retains only in-frame clones and omits some. The table lists roughly 2,000,000 clones, 85% to 95% of them singletons. The sequencing sample was made of naive CD8+ T cells from PBMCs. The receptor was isolated from a man between 18 and 35 years old in good health. Some clones in this sample may be carry-over from other donors' samples. V usage is TRBV7-9 and J usage is TRBJ2-5; 9 nucleotides line up with TRBD2. DNA for the CDR3: TGTGCCAGCAGCTACAGGGCGCGGGAGGGCAACCAAGAGACCCAGTACTTC. This codes for CASSYRAREGNQETQYF.